Following are 27 T cell receptor beta chains from one sample sequenced in a study of blood T cell repertoires in COVID-19. Here immunoSEQ multiplex PCR was the method, and the copy in TCRdb shows in-frame clones only, minus some. The sample shows 80,000 or so clones, approximately 89% of them seen only once. The sequenced sample was peripheral blood. These receptors were obtained from a man in his fifties with acute or convalescent COVID-19.

This chain connects TRBV11-2 to TRBJ2-1; 7 bases match TRBD2. This CDR3 comprises 17 residues. Germline CDR1 and CDR2: SGHAT and FQNNGV. V trimming: 5 bases; J trimming: 3 bases; junction bases outside the gene matches: 13. This CDR3 reads CASSPREGRVGYNEQFF. In nucleotides, the CDR3 is TGTGCCAGCAGCCCAAGGGAGGGGCGGGTAGGCTACAATGAGCAGTTCTTC.

There are a few counts of this clone. This chain uses TRBV4-1 with TRBJ2-3; 8 nucleotides align to TRBD2. This CDR3 has 16 amino acids. Germline CDR1 reads MGHRA; CDR2 reads YSYEKL. J gave up 3 bases and V 4 bases, and 9 bases lay outside the gene matches. The CDR3 sequence is CASSRSGGRETDTQYF. The CDR3 DNA reads as TGCGCCAGCAGCCGGAGCGGGGGCCGGGAAACAGATACGCAGTATTTT.

The chain recombines TRBV19 with TRBJ2-7; tentative D call: TRBD2 (5 bases). CDR1 LNHDA and CDR2 SQIVND come from the germline V gene (reference sequence). V was pared by 1 base and J by 4 bases, with 8 bases between. This CDR3 region has 13 residues. CDR3 in DNA: TGTGCCAGTAGTATAGGGGCGGGTTACGAGCAGTACGTC. This encodes CASSIGAGYEQYV.

The CDR3: CSVEGQGRTDEQFF. DNA for the CDR3: TGCAGCGTTGAGGGACAGGGTAGGACAGATGAGCAGTTCTTC. The chain combines TRBV29-1 with TRBJ2-1; TRBD1 agrees at 9 bases. This CDR3 has 14 residues. Trimming cost V 3 bases and J 8 bases; bases outside gene matches: 8. The germline CDR1 and CDR2 sequences are SQVTM and ANQGSEA.

The J gene is TRBJ1-6, the V gene TRBV18; 7 nucleotides align to TRBD1. The CDR3 sequence is 14 residues long. Germline assignment: CDR1 KGHSH and CDR2 LQKENI. J was trimmed by 7 bases and V by 6 bases; bases with no gene match: 6. CDR3 in DNA: TGTGCCAGCTCGCCAGACAGGGCGAATTCACCCCTCCACTTT. Amino acids: CASSPDRANSPLHF.

This chain links TRBV4-3 with TRBJ1-2; maybe TRBD1 (6 bases). The germline CDR1 and CDR2 sequences are LGHNA and YSLEER. V dropped 3 bases and J dropped 6 bases, with 14 bases sitting between them. The CDR3 spans 14 residues. The CDR3: CASSQGALGDGYTF. Written as DNA, the CDR3 is TGCGCCAGCAGCCAGGGGGCGTTAGGCGATGGCTACACCTTC.

This chain connects TRBV9 to TRBJ2-1; TRBD2 agrees at 9 bases. Germline V gives CDR1 SGDLS, CDR2 YYNGEE. The CDR3 runs to 16 residues. With 4 bases clipped from V and 4 bases from J, the junction kept 9 bases outside the gene matches. Written as DNA, the CDR3 is TGTGCCAGCAGCAGGGAGCGGGGGGTCCTATACAATGAGCAGTTCTTC. It is translated as CASSRERGVLYNEQFF.

The chain links TRBV4-1 to TRBJ1-4, with a tentative D call TRBD1 (5 bases). The V gene lost 0 bases and the J gene lost 4 bases, with 12 bases spanning the gap. The V gene's germline CDR1 is MGHRA and CDR2 YSYEKL. The CDR3 runs to 16 residues. CDR3 DNA sequence: TGCGCCAGCAGCCAAGATTGGGGCAGACTTAATGAAAAACTGTTTTTT. Translated, it gives CASSQDWGRLNEKLFF.

V and J are TRBV7-6 and TRBJ2-7; 8 nucleotides align to TRBD1. The CDR3 runs 15 residues. Looked up from germline, CDR1 is SGHVS and CDR2 is FNYEAQ. The trim removed 5 bases at V and 0 bases at J, leaving 6 bases unmatched. CDR3 sequence: CASSPAQGGSYEQYV. CDR3 bases: TGTGCCAGCAGCCCAGCACAGGGGGGCTCCTACGAGCAGTACGTC.

The genes are TRBV7-3 and TRBJ2-5; TRBD2 might be the D (6 bases). The CDR3 is 15 residues long. Trimming shortened V by 2 bases and J by 2 bases, and 12 bases separated the two germline ends. Per the germline V gene, CDR1 is SGHTA and CDR2 is FQGTGA. Here the CDR3 DNA reads TGTGCCAGCAGCTTATTAGGCGGGAAACAAGAGACCCAGTACTTC. This gives the protein CASSLLGGKQETQYF.

This chain links TRBV12-3 or TRBV12-4 with TRBJ2-5, with D tentatively TRBD1 (6 bases). V was pared by 3 bases and J by 5 bases, with 7 bases between. The length of the CDR3 is 12 residues. The CDR3 sequence is CASSLQGETQYF. The CDR3 DNA reads TGTGCCAGCAGTTTGCAGGGGGAGACCCAGTACTTC.

The chain's CDR3 is CASSHWSGTLPGDGYTF. CDR3 nucleotides: TGCGCCAGCAGCCATTGGTCCGGGACACTCCCCGGCGATGGCTACACCTTC. The chain has TRBV4-3 and TRBJ1-2; the D gene is possibly TRBD1 (6 bases). From germline, CDR1 is LGHNA and CDR2 YSLEER. There are 17 residues in the CDR3. V lost 3 bases and J lost 6, with 23 bases in between.

CDR3 nucleotides: TGTGCCAGCAGTGCGTTTAACAATGAGCAGTTCTTC. Amino acid sequence: CASSAFNNEQFF. V and J are TRBV6-2 or TRBV6-3 and TRBJ2-1; the D is unclear. This CDR3 is 12 amino acids long. Germline lookup yields CDR1 MNHEY and CDR2 SVGEGT. The V end lost 5 bases, the J end lost 5 bases, and 7 bases lay between the germline ends.

The chain combines TRBV5-6 with TRBJ1-1; D may be TRBD1 (5 bases). The CDR3 spans 15 residues. Trimming took off 6 bases at V and 1 base at J, with 16 bases between the two ends. Germline V gene sequence: CDR1 SGHDT, CDR2 YYEEEE. Written as DNA, the CDR3 is TGTGCCAGCACCCTTCTAGGGGATGGGAACACTGAAGCTTTCTTT. It specifies CASTLLGDGNTEAFF.

The gene calls are TRBV7-2 and TRBJ2-1; no definite D call. From germline, CDR1 is SGHTA and CDR2 FQGNSA. Trimming removed 1 base from V and 0 bases from J, with 7 bases in between. There are 15 residues in the CDR3. For the CDR3, the DNA is TGTGCCAGCAGCTTAGAACGGAGCTCCTACAATGAGCAGTTCTTC. Translation gives CASSLERSSYNEQFF.

V and J are TRBV9 and TRBJ2-2, with 7 bases fitting TRBD1. The ends lost 3 bases at V and 5 bases at J; junction bases unmatched: 10. CDR3 length: 16 amino acids. The germline gives CDR1 SGDLS, CDR2 YYNGEE. This chain's CDR3 is CASSGQDRVGTGELFF. The CDR3 nucleotides read TGTGCCAGCAGCGGACAAGACAGGGTTGGAACCGGGGAGCTGTTTTTT.

This clone was seen a single time. The chain couples TRBV29-1 to TRBJ1-1, with D uncertain. V shed 7 bases and J shed 4 bases, with 16 bases lying between them. The CDR3 extends over 13 amino acids. The germline gives CDR1 SQVTM, CDR2 ANQGSEA. The CDR3 nucleotides read TGCAGCGCTGAGGGCAGATTGGCCACTGAAGCTTTCTTT. Residues: CSAEGRLATEAFF.

This clone was counted a single time. The V and J genes are TRBV19 and TRBJ2-1; 13 nucleotides line up with TRBD2. V dropped 5 bases and J dropped 5; count of bases not matched to a gene: 3. Germline CDR1 is LNHDA and CDR2 is SQIVND (reference sequence). CDR3 length equals 15 residues. CDR3 DNA sequence: TGTGCCAGTAGTGTCGGACTAGCGGGAGACAATGAGCAGTTCTTC. Translation gives CASSVGLAGDNEQFF.

This chain uses TRBV24-1 with TRBJ1-5, with 7 positions matching TRBD1. The CDR3 length is 14 residues. CDR1 is KGHDR and CDR2 is SFDVKD in the germline V gene. V gave up 7 bases and J gave up 4 bases; unmatched junction bases: 6. The CDR3 loop reads CATSKGQDNQPQHF. As DNA, the CDR3 is TGTGCCACCAGCAAAGGACAGGATAATCAGCCCCAGCATTTT.

The DNA of the CDR3 is TGTGCCAGCAGCTTAGTCACCGGGGGAAGCACAGATACGCAGTATTTT. As protein: CASSLVTGGSTDTQYF. The chain links TRBV7-8 to TRBJ2-3; D might be TRBD2 (6 bases). This CDR3 contains 16 residues. CDR1 SGHVS and CDR2 FQNEAQ come from the germline V gene. V lost 1 base, J lost 0 bases, and 11 bases lay in between.

The chain uses TRBV21-1 and TRBJ1-5; the D call TRBD1 from the table was never checked on the DNA. TRBV21-1 is deemed a pseudogene. This CDR3 has 13 residues. The CDR3 region has the DNA TGTGCCAATTCAGGGTGCGGCAATCAGCCCCAGCATTTT. Translating it yields CANSGCGNQPQHF.

This chain links TRBV11-2 with TRBJ1-5, with D possibly TRBD1 on 5 matching bases. The ends were cut back, 1 base at V and 6 bases at J, with 13 bases in the middle. This CDR3 region has 15 residues. Germline loops: CDR1 SGHAT, CDR2 FQNNGV. The CDR3 nucleotides are TGTGCCAGCAGCTTAGGGGGGGTGGTAGGTCAGCCCCAGCATTTT. As protein: CASSLGGVVGQPQHF.

This clone was seen only once. This chain links TRBV11-2 with TRBJ2-5, with a tentative D call TRBD2 (6 bases). Trimming removed 1 base at V and 5 bases at J, with 14 bases between. The CDR3 loop spans 15 amino acids. CDR1 is SGHAT, CDR2 FQNNGV, per germline. CDR3 coding DNA: TGTGCCAGCAGCTTAGGCCGGGGGAGAGAGGAGACCCAGTACTTC. It translates to CASSLGRGREETQYF.

V gene TRBV4-2 combines with J gene TRBJ2-3, with a possible D match to TRBD2 (6 bases). V was cut by 1 base and J by 3 bases, with 11 bases left in between. This CDR3 is 15 amino acids long. Germline CDR1 and CDR2: LGHNA and YNFKEQ. CDR3: CASSQVEGVTDTQYF. For the CDR3, the DNA is TGTGCCAGCAGCCAAGTGGAGGGCGTAACAGATACGCAGTATTTT.

This chain connects TRBV19 to TRBJ2-3, with D maybe TRBD2 (6 bases). This CDR3 spans 15 amino acids. Germline V gene data show CDR1 as LNHDA and CDR2 as SQIVND (reference sequence). V shed 3 bases and J shed 0 bases, with 10 bases lying between them. CDR3 sequence reads: CASSIGGPSTDTQYF. CDR3 sequence (DNA): TGTGCCAGTAGTATCGGAGGGCCCAGCACAGATACGCAGTATTTT.

As to this clone: The same CDR3 also results from other DNA sequences found in this sample. V gene TRBV5-1 combines with J gene TRBJ2-5, with 11 positions matching TRBD2. CDR1 and CDR2 from the germline V gene are SGHRS and YFSETQ. Losses at the gene ends were 0 bases for V and 2 bases for J; bases not matched to a gene: 0. There are 15 residues in the CDR3. CDR3 amino acids: CASSLGLAGQETQYF. In DNA, the CDR3 is TGCGCCAGCAGCTTGGGACTAGCGGGGCAAGAGACCCAGTACTTC.

The CDR3 nucleotides read TGTGCTAGTGGGTCGGGACAGGGGGATGAGACCCAGTACTTC. As protein: CASGSGQGDETQYF. The chain combines TRBV12-5 with TRBJ2-5; 11 bases map to TRBD1. The CDR3 extends over 14 amino acids. V shed 6 bases and J 5 bases; nucleotides not matched to a gene: 5. The germline gives CDR1 LGHNT, CDR2 FRNRAP.